This is a list of T cell receptor beta chains from one sample in a study of T cell responses to AZD1222 COVID-19 vaccine. Only in-frame clones appear in the TCRdb table, and some are missing; sequencing was by immunoSEQ multiplex PCR. The repertoire has around 26,000 clones, 88% of them found once; the top ten carry around 2.9%. Sequencing was performed on peripheral blood, taken 28 days after the second AZD1222 dose. The receptors originated from an adult who received the AZD1222 COVID-19 vaccine. The CDR3 runs from the conserved cysteine through the conserved F or W. The D gene is left open where the match is weak. Not every row has a clone size; where given, it reads once, few, many or a size class.

- | TRBJ1-6 | TRBV10-3 | - | TGTGCCATCAGGACCCTCGAGGATTCACCCCTCCACTTT | CAIRTLEDSPLHF
- | TRBJ2-5 | TRBV7-9 | - | TGTGCCAGCAGGTCTCCCTCTCCCCATGAGACCCAGTACTTC | CASRSPSPHETQYF
- | TRBJ2-2 | TRBV19 | - | TGTGCCAGTAGTATATACGGGGGGCGAAACACCGGGGAGCTGTTTTTT | CASSIYGGRNTGELFF
- | TRBJ1-5 | TRBV25-1 | few | TGTGCCAGCAGTGAAGGGAGCTTCAATCAGCCCCAGCATTTT | CASSEGSFNQPQHF
- | TRBJ1-6 | TRBV9 | - | TGTGCCAGCAGCCCTTACAGCTATAATTCACCCCTCCACTTT | CASSPYSYNSPLHF
- | TRBJ2-5 | TRBV29-1 | - | TGCAGCGGAGCAGGACAGGGAGGGGAGACCCAGTACTTC | CSGAGQGGETQYF
- | TRBJ2-7 | TRBV28 | - | TGTGCCAGCAGTTTCTTCACAGGGAGAGCCGTGCGGTACTTC | CASSFFTGRAVRYF
- | TRBJ1-2 | TRBV7-9 | - | TGTGCCAGCAGCTACAGAGCCTATGGCTACACCTTC | CASSYRAYGYTF
- | TRBJ2-7 | TRBV4-3 | once | TGCGCCAGCAGCCAAGATTGGCCGCCTGGGTACGAGCAGTACTTC | CASSQDWPPGYEQYF
- | TRBJ1-2 | TRBV7-2 | once | TGTGCCAGCAGCTTAACCGACAGATATGGCTACACCTTC | CASSLTDRYGYTF
- | TRBJ1-5 | TRBV19 | - | TGTGCCAGTAGTCCCACGGCCACGGCTAATCAGCCCCAGCATTTT | CASSPTATANQPQHF
- | TRBJ1-6 | TRBV15 | - | TGTGCCACCAGCGCGGACCAATTCGGCTCACCCCTCCACTTT | CATSADQFGSPLHF
- | TRBJ1-3 | TRBV18 | - | TGTGCCAGCTCAAATACGACAGGAGCTGGAAACACCATATATTTT | CASSNTTGAGNTIYF
TRBD2 | TRBJ2-7 | TRBV24-1 | - | TGTGCCACCAGTGATTTCGTTAGCGGGGCCTACGAGCAGTACTTC | CATSDFVSGAYEQYF
- | TRBJ2-7 | TRBV5-6 | - | TGTGCCAGCAGCTTACGGATGATAGTGGAGCAGTACTTC | CASSLRMIVEQYF
TRBD1 | TRBJ2-4 | TRBV4-3 | - | TGCGCCAGCAGCCAAGAGAGACAGGGCCCAAACATTCAGTACTTC | CASSQERQGPNIQYF
TRBD1 | TRBJ1-3 | TRBV7-2 | - | TGTGCCAGCAGCGGGACAGCTGGAAACACCATATATTTT | CASSGTAGNTIYF
TRBD1 | TRBJ2-6 | TRBV15 | few | TGTGCCACCAGCAGAGATTTTCGGCGGGGACAGGGGGCCCACTCTGGGGCCAACGTCCTGACTTTC | CATSRDFRRGQGAHSGANVLTF
- | TRBJ1-6 | TRBV3-1/TRBV3-2 | - | TGTGCCAGCAGCCAAGATGGGTTTAATTCACCCCTCCACTTT | CASSQDGFNSPLHF
- | TRBJ2-3 | TRBV12-3/TRBV12-4 | - | TGTGCCAGCAGCCCTTGGGATACGCAGTATTTT | CASSPWDTQYF
- | TRBJ2-7 | TRBV2 | - | TGTGCCAGTACAGGGTACCACGAGCAGTACTTC | CASTGYHEQYF
TRBD1 | TRBJ1-4 | TRBV3-1/TRBV3-2 | - | TGTGCCAGCAGCCAGACAGGGCAGGGTGAAAAACTGTTTTTT | CASSQTGQGEKLFF
- | TRBJ1-2 | TRBV10-3 | - | TGTGCCATCAGTGAGGGGGGGAGTGGCTACACCTTC | CAISEGGSGYTF
TRBD2 | TRBJ2-5 | TRBV7-9 | - | TGTGCCAGCAGCCCGAGACTAGCGGGGGTTCAAGAGACCCAGTACTTC | CASSPRLAGVQETQYF
- | TRBJ2-5 | TRBV11-2 | - | TGTGCCAGCAGCAGTGGAATAGAGACCCAGTACTTC | CASSSGIETQYF
- | TRBJ2-1 | TRBV4-3 | - | TGCGCCAGCAGCCAAGCCGTGGTGGGGGCGTTTGAGCAGTTCTTC | CASSQAVVGAFEQFF
- | TRBJ2-3 | TRBV5-4 | - | TGTGCCAGCAGCTTGGCTAACACAGATACGCAGTATTTT | CASSLANTDTQYF
- | TRBJ2-1 | TRBV11-2 | once | TGTGCCAGCAGAGTGTGGGACGGTCACAATGAGCAGTTCTTC | CASRVWDGHNEQFF
TRBD2 | TRBJ2-3 | TRBV4-2 | - | TGTGCCAGCAGCCAAGAAGGAGCGGGGGTGACAGATACGCAGTATTTT | CASSQEGAGVTDTQYF
- | TRBJ2-7 | TRBV3-1/TRBV3-2 | - | TGTGCCAGCAGCCAAGTAGACTACGAGCAGTACTTC | CASSQVDYEQYF
TRBD1 | TRBJ1-1 | TRBV6-5 | - | TGTGCCAGCAGTTTACAGGGGATGAACACTGAAGCTTTCTTT | CASSLQGMNTEAFF
TRBD1 | TRBJ2-3 | TRBV28 | - | TGTGCCAGCAGCCTCAGGGGGAACACAGATACGCAGTATTTT | CASSLRGNTDTQYF
TRBD1 | TRBJ2-1 | TRBV9 | - | TGTGCCAGCAGCGTAGCGGACAGGGTGGGCAATGAGCAGTTCTTC | CASSVADRVGNEQFF
TRBD1 | TRBJ1-1 | TRBV5-1 | - | TGCGCCAGCAGCTTGGTTGGGACAGGCAACACTGAAGCTTTCTTT | CASSLVGTGNTEAFF
TRBD1 | TRBJ2-7 | TRBV4-1 | - | TGCGCCAGAGGGTCGGGACAGGGGGACTCCTACGAGCAGTACTTC | CARGSGQGDSYEQYF
- | TRBJ2-1 | TRBV5-1 | - | TGCGCCAGCAGCTCCGACCCCCACCAGGGCAACAATGAGCAGTTCTTC | CASSSDPHQGNNEQFF
- | TRBJ2-1 | TRBV7-2 | - | TGTGCCAGCAGCCCCGCCCACAGGGTAAATGAGCAGTTCTTC | CASSPAHRVNEQFF
- | TRBJ2-1 | TRBV4-1 | - | TGCGCCAGCAGCTCCACCGGGGCGTCGAATGAGCAGTTCTTC | CASSSTGASNEQFF
- | TRBJ2-5 | TRBV18 | - | TGTGCCAGCTCATATAAAGGGAGAGAGACCCAGTACTTC | CASSYKGRETQYF
- | TRBJ2-3 | TRBV5-1 | once | TGCGCCAGCAGCATAGTAGCGGGCACAGATACGCAGTATTTT | CASSIVAGTDTQYF
- | TRBJ2-5 | TRBV5-4 | - | TGTGCCAGCAGCTTGGGGACAGCTCAAGAGACCCAGTACTTC | CASSLGTAQETQYF
TRBD2 | TRBJ2-2 | TRBV7-2 | - | TGTGCCAGCAGCCGGACTAGCGGGGGGTCCGGGGAGCTGTTTTTT | CASSRTSGGSGELFF